The 11 T cell receptor beta chains in this list originate from one sample, sequenced in a study of cytomegalovirus exposure and HLA in healthy donors. Using immunoSEQ multiplex PCR, the repertoire was profiled, and TCRdb retains in-frame clones only, with some absent. The repertoire consists of tens of thousands of clones, with approximately 94% occurring once and the leading ten covering 2.5% to 3.5%. Sequenced input: PBMCs. These receptors all stem from a woman younger than 30 in good health and CMV-seropositive.

The J gene is TRBJ1-1, the V gene TRBV9; 8 positions match TRBD1. Germline V lookup: CDR1 SGDLS, CDR2 YYNGEE. This CDR3 is 15 amino acids long. V was clipped by 4 bases and J by 1 base; unmatched bases: 6. DNA for the CDR3: TGTGCCAGCAGCCCTAGGGACAGGAAGAACACTGAAGCTTTCTTT. The encoded protein is CASSPRDRKNTEAFF.

The sample holds one count of this clone. The rearrangement links TRBV7-8 to TRBJ2-1, with TRBD2 identical over 12 bases. With V trimmed by 5 bases and J by 6 bases, 8 bases remained unmatched. The CDR3 sequence is 16 residues long. Germline CDR1 reads SGHVS; CDR2 reads FQNEAQ. CDR3 nucleotides: TGTGCCAGCAGCGCCCTGACTAGCGGGAGTTTCAATGAGCAGTTCTTC. It encodes CASSALTSGSFNEQFF.

The gene calls are TRBV7-9 and TRBJ1-1; the match to TRBD1 covers 10 bases. The V gene's germline CDR1 is SEHNR and CDR2 FQNEAQ (reference sequence). V dropped 5 bases and J dropped 3; count of bases not matched to a gene: 9. The CDR3 has 16 residues. CDR3 in amino acids: CASSPFTGTGDTEAFF. The DNA for the CDR3 is TGTGCCAGCAGCCCCTTCACCGGGACAGGGGACACTGAAGCTTTCTTT.

J is TRBJ2-1 and V is TRBV10-3, with 9 bases identical to TRBD2. V lost 2 bases, J lost 10 bases, and 12 bases stayed unmatched. Germline V gene data show CDR1 as ENHRY and CDR2 as SYGVKD. The CDR3 has 16 amino acids. CDR3 in DNA: TGTGCCATCAGTGAGGGCGTTAGCGGGAGCTTTTCCGAGCAGTTCTTC. Its translation: CAISEGVSGSFSEQFF.

The chain recombines TRBV2 with TRBJ1-1; D might be TRBD1 (5 bases). Germline loops: CDR1 SNHLY, CDR2 FYNNEI. This CDR3 is 13 amino acids long. Trimming left V 8 bases short and J 5 bases short, with 15 bases between. The CDR3 DNA follows: TGTGCCAGCCTGTTCTCCTCAGGGACTGAAGCTTTCTTT. Protein product: CASLFSSGTEAFF.

The genes are TRBV7-3 and TRBJ2-1, with D maybe TRBD2 (5 bases). Trimming took off 5 bases at V and 6 bases at J, with 14 bases between the two ends. Germline V gene lookup returns CDR1 SGHTA and CDR2 FQGTGA. The CDR3 totals 14 residues. As DNA, the CDR3 is TGTGCCAGCAGCGCCAGCGGCCCAGGCAATGAGCAGTTCTTC. Translation gives CASSASGPGNEQFF.

V usage is TRBV5-1 and J usage is TRBJ2-1; D uncertain. V shed 4 bases and J shed 5 bases, with 13 bases lying between them. The CDR3 spans 14 residues. CDR1 SGHRS and CDR2 YFSETQ come from the germline V gene. The CDR3 region is CASSRGTKNNEQFF. The CDR3 DNA sequence: TGCGCCAGCAGCCGCGGAACTAAAAACAATGAGCAGTTCTTC.

J is TRBJ1-5 and V is TRBV10-2; 10 bases match TRBD1. J gave up 2 bases and V 2 bases, and 6 bases lay outside the gene matches. Looked up from germline, CDR1 is WSHSY and CDR2 is SAAADI. CDR3 length equals 17 residues. For the CDR3, the DNA is TGCGCCAGCAGTGAGGGGACAGGGGTACGGGGCAATCAGCCCCAGCATTTT. Amino acids: CASSEGTGVRGNQPQHF.

This chain joins TRBV4-1 and TRBJ2-7, with a weak D call TRBD1 (5 bases). The germline gives CDR1 MGHRA, CDR2 YSYEKL. Trimming cost V 1 base and J 5 bases, with 18 bases left between them. This CDR3 spans 16 amino acids. The CDR3 loop reads CASSQGFQGRADEQYF. The CDR3 coding sequence is TGCGCCAGCAGCCAAGGGTTTCAGGGAAGAGCTGACGAGCAGTACTTC.

V and J are TRBV7-8 and TRBJ1-1; D not certain. The CDR3 is made up of 13 amino acids. The germline V gene has CDR1 SGHVS and CDR2 FQNEAQ. V was clipped by 1 base and J by 1 base, with 4 bases between them. CDR3 nucleotide sequence: TGTGCCAGCAGCTTAGGGAGGAACACTGAAGCTTTCTTT. Residues: CASSLGRNTEAFF. The full variable domain, completed using reference TRBV7-8 and TRBJ1-1, is GAGVSQSPRYKVAKRGQDVALRCDPISGHVSLFWYQQALGQGPEFLTYFQNEAQLDKSGLPSDRFFAERPEGSVSTLKIQRTQQEDSAVYLCASSLGRNTEAFFGQGTRLTVV.

This chain joins TRBV4-1 and TRBJ2-5, with 9 bases fitting TRBD1. With 0 bases clipped from V and 10 bases from J, the junction kept 12 bases outside the gene matches. The germline CDR1 and CDR2 sequences are MGHRA and YSYEKL. The CDR3 length is 16 residues. CDR3 sequence (DNA): TGCGCCAGCAGCCAAGAGTCCGGGACAGGGAGGTCCGGCCAGTACTTC. This sequence encodes CASSQESGTGRSGQYF.